This T cell receptor beta chain emerged from a study of shared clonotypes between healthy human individuals. Background on the study: A couple of women and a few men aged 18 to 49 served as donors. Study-wide results and caveats: In this cohort, only blood was sampled, and tissue repertoires likely differ.

Germline loops: CDR1 SNHLY, CDR2 FYNNEI. The V and J ends lost 6 bases and 4 bases respectively, with 19 bases between them. There are 16 residues in the CDR3. Points on this clone: What it binds is not known.

Healthy HIV-negative adults without recent acute infections or vaccinations served as donors. Approximately 29,000 T cell genomes, or about 300 ng DNA, went into replicate PCRs of unsorted PBMC. Only in-frame clones appear in the TCRdb table, and some are missing; sequencing was by immunoSEQ multiplex PCR. The table lists roughly 450,000 clones, about four fifths of them singletons. V usage is TRBV2 and J usage is TRBJ1-3; D is ambiguous. Sequenced input: PBMCs. This sequence originates from a woman in her thirties or forties in good health. Some clones in this sample may be carry-over from other donors' samples. The DNA of the CDR3 is TGTGCCAGCAGGGAACTTCCAGGTCCGGGAGGAAACACCATATATTTT. It specifies CASRELPGPGGNTIYF.